The sequence of this T cell receptor (beta chain) was determined in a study of blood T cells in healthy people across ages. With a J-beta primer mix and a sample-barcoded 5' primer, a second PCR ran 7 to 11 cycles. TCRdb re-called the 5' RACE reads with MiXCR, one entry per CDR3 protein. The data show 750,000 to 1,000,000 distinct CDR3 sequences, about 27% seen once. These data also formed part of another study, on T cells of mothers and their children.

The receptor's source is a woman aged 40 to 50 in good health. What was sequenced was blood.

For the CDR3, the DNA is TGTGCCAGTAGCAAGGCCGCATCCCTTGCCCATGGCTACACCTTC. Its translation is CASSKAASLAHGYTF. This chain links TRBV19 with TRBJ1-2, with D unclear. CDR3 length: 15 amino acids. The ends were cut back, 6 bases at V and 6 bases at J, with 20 bases in the middle. Germline-derived CDR1 and CDR2 are LNHDA and SQIVND (reference sequence).